Below, 29 T cell receptor beta chains from the same sample are listed, as sequenced in a study of cytomegalovirus exposure and HLA in healthy donors. Both 60 Vbeta primers and 13 Jbeta primers went into the PCR. Clones were read by immunoSEQ multiplex PCR, and TCRdb kept only the in-frame ones, dropping some. The sample records roughly 54,000 clones, approximately 82% being singletons. What was sequenced was PBMCs. These receptors were collected from a man aged 50 or older in good health and CMV-seronegative.

The V and J genes are TRBV28 and TRBJ1-6, with TRBD1 identical over 10 bases. V was pared by 2 bases and J by 13 bases, with 11 bases of the junction left unmatched. Looked up from germline, CDR1 is MDHEN and CDR2 is SYDVKM. This CDR3 region has 16 residues. In nucleotides, the CDR3 is TGTGCCAGCAGTTTAGGCCGGGACAGGGGAATTCGGCCCCTCCACTTT. Residues: CASSLGRDRGIRPLHF.

This rearrangement joins TRBV6-1 to TRBJ1-5, with a tentative D call TRBD1 (5 bases). The CDR3 is 16 residues long. Germline-derived CDR1 and CDR2 are MNHNS and SASEGT. The germline V and J ends were trimmed by 1 base and 5 bases, with 15 bases remaining between them. The CDR3 nucleotides are TGTGCCAGCAGTGAAGGGGGCACCTCTAGGGATCAGCCCCAGCATTTT. This encodes CASSEGGTSRDQPQHF.

This sequence joins TRBV25-1 and TRBJ2-3; the match to TRBD1 covers 9 bases. The germline V gene has CDR1 MGHDK and CDR2 SYGVNS. The CDR3 has 15 residues. J lost 4 bases, V lost 6 bases, and 8 bases had no gene match. CDR3 residues: CASREQGTGSDTQYF. The CDR3, as DNA: TGTGCCAGCAGAGAACAGGGGACAGGGTCAGATACGCAGTATTTT. The full variable domain, in which reference TRBV25-1 and TRBJ2-3 provide the parts outside the CDR3, is EADIYQTPRYLVIGTGKKITLECSQTMGHDKMYWYQQDPGMELHLIHYSYGVNSTEKGDLSSESTVSRIRTEHFPLTLESARPSHTSQYLCASREQGTGSDTQYFGPGTRLTVL.

This chain uses TRBV18 with TRBJ2-5; 8 bases fit TRBD1. This CDR3 has 16 amino acids. J gave up 4 bases and V 4 bases, and 11 bases lay outside the gene matches. The germline V gene encodes CDR1 KGHSH and CDR2 LQKENI. The CDR3 DNA reads as TGTGCCAGCTCACAAGATGGACAGGGTTTCCGAGAGACCCAGTACTTC. This sequence encodes CASSQDGQGFRETQYF. The full variable domain, its missing parts supplied by reference TRBV18 and TRBJ2-5, is NAGVMQNPRHLVRRRGQEARLRCSPMKGHSHVYWYRQLPEEGLKFMVYLQKENIIDESGMPKERFSAEFPKEGPSILRIQQVVRGDSAAYFCASSQDGQGFRETQYFGPGTRLLVL.

The rearrangement links TRBV6-1 to TRBJ1-5; D is undetermined. CDR1 and CDR2 from the germline V gene are MNHNS and SASEGT. The CDR3 is made up of 17 amino acids. Trimming removed 1 base at V and 6 bases at J, with 19 bases between. CDR3 sequence (DNA): TGTGCCAGCAGTGAAGAGGTGGGAGGTCGGCGGGGTCAGCCCCAGCATTTT. Amino acid sequence: CASSEEVGGRRGQPQHF.

The chain recombines TRBV10-3 with TRBJ2-5, with 13 bases fitting TRBD2. With V trimmed by 2 bases and J by 3 bases, 0 bases remained unmatched. The CDR3 has 15 residues. Germline CDR1 is ENHRY and CDR2 is SYGVKD. The CDR3 reads CAISEGLAGEETQYF. In DNA form, the CDR3 reads TGTGCCATCAGTGAGGGACTAGCGGGGGAAGAGACCCAGTACTTC.

The rearrangement joins TRBV7-9 to TRBJ2-7, with D perhaps matching TRBD1 (6 bases). V lost 1 base to trimming and J lost 3 bases, with 10 bases between them. The CDR3 runs 14 residues. Per the germline V gene, CDR1 is SEHNR and CDR2 is FQNEAQ (reference sequence). The CDR3, as DNA: TGTGCCAGCAGCTTAGAGGGGGTAATCTACGAGCAGTACTTC. Protein sequence: CASSLEGVIYEQYF. Together with reference TRBV7-9 and TRBJ2-7, the CDR3 gives the full variable domain: DTGVSQNPRHKITKRGQNVTFRCDPISEHNRLYWYRQTLGQGPEFLTYFQNEAQLEKSRLLSDRFSAERPKGSFSTLEIQRTEQGDSAMYLCASSLEGVIYEQYFGPGTRLTVT.

The V and J genes are TRBV5-4 and TRBJ2-5; 7 positions match TRBD1. The CDR3 runs 17 residues. J gave up 4 bases and V 4 bases, and 16 bases lay outside the gene matches. In germline, CDR1 is SGHNT, CDR2 YYREEE (reference sequence). CDR3 amino acids: CASSATQTGRGGETQYF. The CDR3 coding sequence is TGTGCCAGCAGCGCCACGCAGACAGGGAGAGGGGGAGAGACCCAGTACTTC. The whole variable domain, filled in from reference TRBV5-4 and TRBJ2-5, reads ETGVTQSPTHLIKTRGQQVTLRCSSQSGHNTVSWYQQALGQGPQFIFQYYREEENGRGNFPPRFSGLQFPNYSSELNVNALELDDSALYLCASSATQTGRGGETQYFGPGTRLLVL.

This clone was found a few times. This chain joins TRBV28 and TRBJ1-5; D is perhaps TRBD1 (6 bases). Germline assignment: CDR1 MDHEN and CDR2 SYDVKM. The CDR3 contains 15 residues. Between the trimmed V and J ends, which lost 3 bases and 3 bases, there was a span of 12 bases. Here the CDR3 reads CASSLAGAFNQPQHF. DNA for the CDR3: TGTGCCAGCAGTTTGGCAGGGGCTTTCAATCAGCCCCAGCATTTT.

The CDR3 region is CASSPLGAGSGQYNEQFF. The CDR3 nucleotides read TGTGCCAGCAGCCCACTTGGGGCAGGGTCCGGGCAATACAATGAGCAGTTCTTC. The chain carries TRBV5-8 and TRBJ2-1; a possible D gene is TRBD1 (5 bases). Germline CDR1 SGHTS, CDR2 YDEGEE. Between the trimmed V and J ends, which lost 4 bases and 4 bases, there was a span of 24 bases. The CDR3 totals 18 residues.

The CDR3 nucleotides are TGTGCCAGCAGCTTACCGCCGGGACAGGGGGATCACGAGCAGTACTTC. Its protein product is CASSLPPGQGDHEQYF. The chain is built from TRBV7-3 and TRBJ2-7, with TRBD1 matching 11 bases. Trimming at V came to 2 bases and at J to 5 bases, leaving 8 bases not matched to a gene. The CDR3 consists of 16 residues. Germline V gene lookup returns CDR1 SGHTA and CDR2 FQGTGA.

CDR3 region: CASSPTQAGFNSPLHF. CDR3 DNA sequence: TGCGCCAGCAGCCCAACCCAAGCAGGGTTTAATTCACCCCTCCACTTT. J is TRBJ1-6 and V is TRBV5-1, with a possible D match to TRBD1 (5 bases). The germline V and J ends were trimmed by 4 bases and 6 bases, with 17 bases remaining between them. This CDR3 region has 16 residues. CDR1 and CDR2 (germline): SGHRS, YFSETQ.

This sequence joins TRBV11-3 and TRBJ2-1; maybe TRBD2 (5 bases). Germline loops: CDR1 SGHNT, CDR2 YENEEA. This CDR3 has 14 residues. The germline V and J ends were trimmed by 1 base and 8 bases, with 12 bases remaining between them. CDR3 amino acids: CASSLGGLGDEQFF. In DNA, the CDR3 is TGTGCCAGCAGCTTAGGCGGGCTAGGCGATGAGCAGTTCTTC.

This rearrangement joins TRBV5-1 to TRBJ1-5; 8 bases agree with TRBD1. After removal of 4 bases from V and 6 bases from J, the junction contained 6 bases not matched to a gene. Germline V lookup: CDR1 SGHRS, CDR2 YFSETQ. The CDR3 is 14 amino acids. The CDR3: CASSAGTGGQPQHF. For the CDR3, the DNA is TGCGCCAGCAGCGCTGGCACAGGGGGTCAGCCCCAGCATTTT.

The chain is built from TRBV28 and TRBJ1-2; 8 bases are a match to TRBD1. Germline V CDR1 and CDR2: MDHEN, SYDVKM. V was clipped by 6 bases and J by 5 bases; unmatched bases: 8. This CDR3 comprises 14 residues. The CDR3 sequence: CASSLGQGRYGYTF. In DNA, the CDR3 is TGTGCCAGCAGCCTCGGACAGGGAAGATATGGCTACACCTTC.

This clone showed up just once. J is TRBJ2-3 and V is TRBV7-3, with D possibly matching TRBD2 (7 bases). V lost 4 bases and J 4 bases, leaving 18 bases between the germline ends. This CDR3 is built from 16 residues. CDR1 is SGHTA and CDR2 is FQGTGA in the germline V gene. CDR3 in amino acids: CASSSRGGGGADTQYF. The DNA of the CDR3 is TGTGCCAGCAGCTCCCGGGGCGGAGGGGGGGCAGATACGCAGTATTTT.

This chain links TRBV7-2 with TRBJ2-7, with 7 bases aligning to TRBD1. Germline CDR1 and CDR2: SGHTA and FQGNSA. With V trimmed by 5 bases and J by 2 bases, 9 bases remained unmatched. This CDR3 spans 15 amino acids. The CDR3 protein is CASSPHRDSPYEQYF. As DNA, the CDR3 is TGTGCCAGCAGCCCTCACCGGGACAGCCCCTACGAGCAGTACTTC.

V and J are TRBV5-4 and TRBJ2-5, with 7 bases fitting TRBD2. The germline gives CDR1 SGHNT, CDR2 YYREEE (reference sequence). The length of the CDR3 is 15 residues. Trimming cost V 2 bases and J 1 base; bases outside gene matches: 5. The CDR3 DNA is TGTGCCAGCAGCTTTAGGCTAGCGGTCCAAGAGACCCAGTACTTC. Its protein product is CASSFRLAVQETQYF. The variable domain in full, completed from reference TRBV5-4 and TRBJ2-5, reads ETGVTQSPTHLIKTRGQQVTLRCSSQSGHNTVSWYQQALGQGPQFIFQYYREEENGRGNFPPRFSGLQFPNYSSELNVNALELDDSALYLCASSFRLAVQETQYFGPGTRLLVL.

The chain employs TRBV4-2 and TRBJ1-2; D unclear. Trimming cost V 5 bases and J 8 bases, with 6 bases left between them. This CDR3 has 10 residues. Germline loops: CDR1 LGHNA, CDR2 YNFKEQ. The CDR3: CASSGQGYTF. The CDR3 bases are TGTGCCAGCAGCGGTCAGGGCTACACCTTC.

The genes are TRBV14 and TRBJ2-1; 10 bases fit TRBD2. Trimming cost V 4 bases and J 2 bases; bases outside gene matches: 5. The CDR3 is 16 residues long. Per the germline V gene, CDR1 is SGHDN and CDR2 is FVKESK. The CDR3 DNA follows: TGTGCCAGCAGCCCCCTAGCGGGGGTGGCCTACAATGAGCAGTTCTTC. Its translation is CASSPLAGVAYNEQFF.

The DNA for the CDR3 is TGTGCCACCCGGGACAGGGTTAATTCACCCCTCCACTTT. The encoded protein is CATRDRVNSPLHF. This chain links TRBV6-5 with TRBJ1-6; 9 bases are shared with TRBD1. V trimming: 10 bases; J trimming: 6 bases; junction bases outside the gene matches: 4. Germline V gene lookup returns CDR1 MNHEY and CDR2 SVGAGI. The CDR3 consists of 13 residues.

The gene calls are TRBV5-1 and TRBJ2-1, with D perhaps matching TRBD2 (7 bases). The length of the CDR3 is 18 residues. Germline CDR1 SGHRS, CDR2 YFSETQ. V dropped 0 bases and J dropped 3 bases, with 19 bases sitting between them. CDR3 region: CASSLEGIGGGRYNEQFF. CDR3 coding DNA: TGCGCCAGCAGCTTGGAGGGGATTGGGGGGGGCCGCTACAATGAGCAGTTCTTC.

The CDR3 here is CSGGSTDTQYF. The CDR3 coding sequence is TGTTCTGGCGGGAGCACAGATACGCAGTATTTT. This chain links TRBV11-2 with TRBJ2-3, with D possibly matching TRBD2 (5 bases). CDR3 length equals 11 residues. Germline V CDR1 and CDR2: SGHAT, FQNNGV. Complete variable domain (other parts from reference TRBV11-2 and TRBJ2-3): EAGVAQSPRYKIIEKRQSVAFWCNPISGHATLYWYQQILGQGPKLLIQFQNNGVVDDSQLPKDRFSAERLKGVDSTLKIQPAKLEDSAVYLCSGGSTDTQYFGPGTRLTVL.

This chain connects TRBV5-1 to TRBJ1-1; possible D gene TRBD1, 5 bases. Trimming took off 2 bases at V and 6 bases at J, with 17 bases between the two ends. The germline V gene encodes CDR1 SGHRS and CDR2 YFSETQ. CDR3 length equals 15 residues. In nucleotides, the CDR3 is TGCGCCAGCAGCTTACACGGGAAAGGGGAGGCTGAAGCTTTCTTT. Translation gives CASSLHGKGEAEAFF.

The chain carries TRBV7-9 and TRBJ1-6, with 8 bases aligning to TRBD1. In germline, CDR1 is SEHNR, CDR2 FQNEAQ (reference sequence). The CDR3 covers 15 residues. Trimming cost V 1 base and J 13 bases; bases outside gene matches: 9. The chain's CDR3 is CASSLEVGRGRPLHF. CDR3 DNA: TGTGCCAGCAGCTTAGAGGTAGGCAGGGGGCGCCCCCTCCACTTT. Full variable domain (outside the CDR3, taken from reference TRBV7-9 and TRBJ1-6): DTGVSQNPRHKITKRGQNVTFRCDPISEHNRLYWYRQTLGQGPEFLTYFQNEAQLEKSRLLSDRFSAERPKGSFSTLEIQRTEQGDSAMYLCASSLEVGRGRPLHFGNGTRLTVT.

In its sample, this clone was seen once. The chain has TRBV7-3 and TRBJ1-1, with a possible D match to TRBD1 (6 bases). CDR1 is SGHTA and CDR2 is FQGTGA in the germline V gene. The CDR3 extends over 13 amino acids. The V gene lost 5 bases and the J gene lost 1 base, with 8 bases spanning the gap. CDR3 loop: CASSRGGNTEAFF. CDR3 coding DNA: TGTGCCAGCAGCAGAGGGGGGAACACTGAAGCTTTCTTT.

The chain uses TRBV25-1 and TRBJ2-2; TRBD2 matches 9 bases. Germline V gene data show CDR1 as MGHDK and CDR2 as SYGVNS. Trimming removed 6 bases from V and 7 bases from J; junction bases left unmatched: 15. This CDR3 region has 17 residues. The CDR3 loop is CASSALIGGGASGELFF. The CDR3 DNA is TGTGCCAGCAGCGCCCTCATTGGCGGGGGGGCGAGCGGGGAGCTGTTTTTT.

The sample holds a few counts of this clone. The rearrangement uses TRBV7-9 and TRBJ2-1, with 7 bases lining up with TRBD1. V gave up 4 bases and J gave up 9 bases; unmatched junction bases: 6. This CDR3 has 13 residues. From germline, CDR1 is SEHNR and CDR2 FQNEAQ (reference sequence). The CDR3 region is CASSWGQSFEQFF. The CDR3 DNA follows: TGTGCCAGCAGCTGGGGACAGAGCTTTGAGCAGTTCTTC.

The chain is built from TRBV18 and TRBJ2-2; TRBD1 matches 8 bases. J lost 4 bases, V lost 4 bases, and 5 bases had no gene match. CDR1 and CDR2 (germline): KGHSH, LQKENI. The CDR3 is made up of 15 amino acids. The CDR3 loop is CASSQDRALTGELFF. The CDR3 region has the DNA TGTGCCAGCTCACAGGACAGGGCCCTCACCGGGGAGCTGTTTTTT.